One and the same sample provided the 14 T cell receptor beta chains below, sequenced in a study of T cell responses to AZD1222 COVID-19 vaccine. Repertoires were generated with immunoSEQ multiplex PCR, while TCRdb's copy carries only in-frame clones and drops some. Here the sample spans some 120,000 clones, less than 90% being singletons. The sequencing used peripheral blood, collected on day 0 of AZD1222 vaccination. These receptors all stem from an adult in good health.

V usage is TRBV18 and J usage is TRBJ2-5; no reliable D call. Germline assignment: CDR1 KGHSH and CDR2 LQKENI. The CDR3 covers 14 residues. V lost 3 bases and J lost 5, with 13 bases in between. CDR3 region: CASSPFMEQETQYF. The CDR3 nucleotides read TGTGCCAGCTCACCTTTTATGGAACAGGAGACCCAGTACTTC.

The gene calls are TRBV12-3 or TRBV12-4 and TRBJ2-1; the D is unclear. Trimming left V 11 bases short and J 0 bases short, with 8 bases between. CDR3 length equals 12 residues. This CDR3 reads CALGDSYNEQFF. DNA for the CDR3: TGTGCCCTAGGCGACTCCTACAATGAGCAGTTCTTC.

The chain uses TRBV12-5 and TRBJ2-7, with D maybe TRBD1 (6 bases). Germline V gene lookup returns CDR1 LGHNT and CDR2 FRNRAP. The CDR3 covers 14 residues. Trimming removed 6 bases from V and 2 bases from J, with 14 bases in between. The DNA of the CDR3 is TGTGCTAGTGGCCCAACAGGGTTCCCCTACGAGCAGTACTTC. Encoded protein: CASGPTGFPYEQYF.

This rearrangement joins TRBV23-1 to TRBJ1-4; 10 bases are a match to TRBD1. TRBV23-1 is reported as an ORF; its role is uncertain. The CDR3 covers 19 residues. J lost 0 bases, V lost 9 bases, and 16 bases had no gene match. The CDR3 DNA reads TGCGCCAGGAGGACCGGGACAGGGGTATGGACCGCAACTAATGAAAAACTGTTTTTT. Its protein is CARRTGTGVWTATNEKLFF.

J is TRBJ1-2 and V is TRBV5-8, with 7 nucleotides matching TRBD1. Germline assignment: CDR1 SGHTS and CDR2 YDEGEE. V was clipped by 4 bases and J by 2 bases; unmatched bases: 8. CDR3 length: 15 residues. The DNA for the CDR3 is TGTGCCAGCAGCCGAGCCTTACAGGGGAACTATGGCTACACCTTC. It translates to CASSRALQGNYGYTF.

Here the CDR3 DNA reads TGTGCCAGCAGCAACACAGGAGGGCGCTACACCTTC. Encoded protein: CASSNTGGRYTF. The chain uses TRBV5-6 and TRBJ1-2; D may be TRBD1 (5 bases). The CDR3 is 12 amino acids. The germline CDR1 and CDR2 sequences are SGHDT and YYEEEE. Trimming took off 4 bases at V and 9 bases at J, with 13 bases between the two ends.

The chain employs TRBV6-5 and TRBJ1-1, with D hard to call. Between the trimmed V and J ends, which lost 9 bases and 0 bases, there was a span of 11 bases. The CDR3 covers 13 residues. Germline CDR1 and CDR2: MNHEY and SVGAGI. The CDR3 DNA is TGTGCCAGTGAGGACGGGATGAACACTGAAGCTTTCTTT. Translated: CASEDGMNTEAFF.

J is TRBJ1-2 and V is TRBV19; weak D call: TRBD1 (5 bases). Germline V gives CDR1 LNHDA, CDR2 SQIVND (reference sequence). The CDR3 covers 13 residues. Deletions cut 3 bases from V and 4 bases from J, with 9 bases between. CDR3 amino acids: CASSIDRSYGYTF. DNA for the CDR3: TGTGCCAGTAGTATCGACAGATCCTATGGCTACACCTTC.

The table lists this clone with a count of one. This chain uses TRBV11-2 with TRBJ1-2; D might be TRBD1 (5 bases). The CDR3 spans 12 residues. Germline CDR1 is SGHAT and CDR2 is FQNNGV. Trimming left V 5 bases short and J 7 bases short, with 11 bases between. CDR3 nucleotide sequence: TGTGCCAGCAGCCTACAGGAGACTGGCTACACCTTC. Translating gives CASSLQETGYTF.

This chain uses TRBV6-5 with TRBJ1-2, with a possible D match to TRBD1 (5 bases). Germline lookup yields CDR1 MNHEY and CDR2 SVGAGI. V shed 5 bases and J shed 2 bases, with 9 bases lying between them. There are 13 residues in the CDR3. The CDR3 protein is CASSPGGNYGYTF. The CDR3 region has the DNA TGTGCCAGCAGTCCCGGGGGAAACTATGGCTACACCTTC.

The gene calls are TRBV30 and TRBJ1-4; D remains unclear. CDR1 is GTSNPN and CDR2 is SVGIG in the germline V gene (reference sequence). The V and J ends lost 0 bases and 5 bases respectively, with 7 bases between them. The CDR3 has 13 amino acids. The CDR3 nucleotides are TGTGCCTGGAGTGTGCAGATCAATGAAAAACTGTTTTTT. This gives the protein CAWSVQINEKLFF. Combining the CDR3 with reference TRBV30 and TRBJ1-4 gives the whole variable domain SQTIHQWPATLVQPVGSPLSLECTVEGTSNPNLYWYRQAAGRGLQLLFYSVGIGQISSEVPQNLSASRPQDRQFILSSKKLLLSDSGFYLCAWSVQINEKLFFGSGTQLSVL.

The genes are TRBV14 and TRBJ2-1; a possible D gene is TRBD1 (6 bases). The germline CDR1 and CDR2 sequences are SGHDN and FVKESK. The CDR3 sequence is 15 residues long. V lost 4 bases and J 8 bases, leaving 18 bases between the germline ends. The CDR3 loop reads CASSPRGRGGDEQFF. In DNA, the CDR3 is TGTGCCAGCAGCCCACGGGGCAGGGGTGGTGATGAGCAGTTCTTC.

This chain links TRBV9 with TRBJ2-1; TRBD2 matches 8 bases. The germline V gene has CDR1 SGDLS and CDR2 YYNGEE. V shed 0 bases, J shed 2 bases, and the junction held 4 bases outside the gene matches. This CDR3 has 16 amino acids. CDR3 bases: TGTGCCAGCAGCGTAGATGAAGCGGGAGCCTACAATGAGCAGTTCTTC. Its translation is CASSVDEAGAYNEQFF.

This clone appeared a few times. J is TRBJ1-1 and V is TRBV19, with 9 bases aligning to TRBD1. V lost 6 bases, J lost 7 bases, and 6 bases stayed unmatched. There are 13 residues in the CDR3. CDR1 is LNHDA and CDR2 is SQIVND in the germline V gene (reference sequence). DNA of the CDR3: TGTGCCAGTAGCAACAGGGGGCTTGGTGAAGCTTTCTTT. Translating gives CASSNRGLGEAFF.